Listed below are T cell receptor beta chains from one sample, sequenced in a study of T cells in Graves' hyperthyroidism and ophthalmopathy. TCRdb reprocessed the multiplex PCR reads via MiXCR and lists one record per CDR3 protein. The repertoire holds about 260,000 distinct CDR3 sequences, with less than 30% as singletons. The specimen was blood. The origin of the receptors is a middle-aged man with Graves' hyperthyroidism that later progressed to Graves' ophthalmopathy. Both conserved end residues are part of each CDR3. D genes are given only for firm matches. Where a row states a size, it is once, few, many or the class of an expanded clone; other rows omit it.

cdr3_nt cdr3_aa j_call clone_size d_call v_call
TGTGCCACCAGTGATTCGGGCGGGACAGGGTTTGAGACCCAGTACTTC CATSDSGGTGFETQYF TRBJ2-5 many TRBD1 TRBV24-1
TGTGCCAGCAGTTACCAAAACAGGGGCGGTGAAGCTTTCTTT CASSYQNRGGEAFF TRBJ1-1 NA TRBD1 TRBV6-5
TGCGCCAGCAGGGGACAGGGGTTTTGGACTGAAGCTTTCTTT CASRGQGFWTEAFF TRBJ1-1 many TRBD1 TRBV10-2
TGTGCCAGCAGTTTTGGCTCGGCGAGGGGCACTGAAGCTTTCTTT CASSFGSARGTEAFF TRBJ1-1 few NA TRBV12-3/TRBV12-4
TGTGCCAGCAGTGAGGGTAGAAACGACGGGACCCAGTACTTC CASSEGRNDGTQYF TRBJ2-5 many NA TRBV2
TGCGCCAGCAGCCAGGGTGAAAGGCCTGAGAACACTGAAGCTTTCTTT CASSQGERPENTEAFF TRBJ1-1 NA NA TRBV4-1
TGCAGTGCTAGTGGCCTCGGGACCTACGGGCGGACCCAGTACTTC CSASGLGTYGRTQYF TRBJ2-5 many NA TRBV20-1
TGTGCCAGCAGTCAAAGGAGCGGTACGGGACACTCTGGAAACACCATATATTTT CASSQRSGTGHSGNTIYF TRBJ1-3 many NA TRBV12-3/TRBV12-4
TGTGCCAGCAGCGATCAGGGCCCACCACGGGAAGCTTTCTTT CASSDQGPPREAFF TRBJ1-1 few NA TRBV6-1
TGTGCCAGCAGCGTAGGAGGTTGGGCTGGCGAGCAGTACTTC CASSVGGWAGEQYF TRBJ2-7 many NA TRBV9
TGTGCCAGCAGTTACTCCGGCGGGAGGACTCAAGCCAAAAACATTCAGTACTTC CASSYSGGRTQAKNIQYF TRBJ2-4 many TRBD2 TRBV6-5
TGTGCCAGCAGCCGGTCTCTAAGAGGGACTGAAGCTTTCTTT CASSRSLRGTEAFF TRBJ1-1 NA NA TRBV14
TGTGCCTGGAGTGTTCTTACCTGGTACCAAGAGACCCAGTACTTC CAWSVLTWYQETQYF TRBJ2-5 many NA TRBV30
TGCAGCGTTGGAGGGGGAGTTTCCTACGAGCAGTACTTC CSVGGGVSYEQYF TRBJ2-7 many NA TRBV29-1
TGTGCCAGCAGCCAAGGGACTCCCGGGTTTCAGGAGCAGTACTTC CASSQGTPGFQEQYF TRBJ2-7 many NA TRBV4-2
TGTGCCACCAGTGATTTCGGGAAAAAAGAAGCTTTCTTT CATSDFGKKEAFF TRBJ1-1 many NA TRBV24-1
TGTGCCAGCAGTCAAGGGAGCAGGAAAGCTTCGAACACTGAAGCTTTCTTT CASSQGSRKASNTEAFF TRBJ1-1 many NA TRBV12-3/TRBV12-4
TGTGCCATCAGGACAGTAGGCTCCTACGAGCAGTACTTC CAIRTVGSYEQYF TRBJ2-7 many NA TRBV10-3
TGTGCCAGCAGTATGGGGACCGAATCTTGGACCGGGGCGGATACGCAGTATTTT CASSMGTESWTGADTQYF TRBJ2-3 many NA TRBV28
TGTGCCTGGATATGGGGCAAAGCTTTCTTT CAWIWGKAFF TRBJ1-1 many NA TRBV30
TGTGCCAGCAGCTTGTCGTTGGTGAACACTGAAGCTTTCTTT CASSLSLVNTEAFF TRBJ1-1 many NA TRBV7-9
TGCGCCAGCAGCCAAGGACAGGGAAGAAACACCTACGAGCAGTACTTC CASSQGQGRNTYEQYF TRBJ2-7 few TRBD1 TRBV4-1
TGTGCCAGCAGCCCCTGGGGAGAGGAAGAAGAGACCCAGTACTTC CASSPWGEEEETQYF TRBJ2-5 NA NA TRBV12-3/TRBV12-4
TGTGCCAGCAGGGGACTTCCGGGAGGCGACGAGCAGTACTTC CASRGLPGGDEQYF TRBJ2-7 many TRBD2 TRBV6-5
TGTGCCAGCGGTACAGGGGGAACTGAAGCTTTCTTT CASGTGGTEAFF TRBJ1-1 many TRBD1 TRBV14
TGTGCCAGCTCCAGGGGAGATACGCAGTATTTT CASSRGDTQYF TRBJ2-3 many NA TRBV6-1
TGCAGCGTAGGACAGGGGGGTGTTTCCTACGAGCAGTACTTC CSVGQGGVSYEQYF TRBJ2-7 many TRBD1 TRBV29-1
TGCGCCAGCAGCTCGGACGCGTCGCTGAGCACCGGGGAGCTGTTTTTT CASSSDASLSTGELFF TRBJ2-2 many NA TRBV5-1
TGTGCCAGCTTATGTTTGGCGAACACCGGGGAGCTGTTTTTT CASLCLANTGELFF TRBJ2-2 many NA TRBV27
TGTGCCAGCAGTCCAATGACCGGGGAGCTGTTTTTT CASSPMTGELFF TRBJ2-2 many NA TRBV6-1
TGTGCCAGCAGCTTAGAAGGGCAGCACTATGGCTACACCTTC CASSLEGQHYGYTF TRBJ1-2 NA NA TRBV11-3
TGTGCCAGCAGTCCGCTAGGACAGGGAGAAAATCAGCCCCAGCATTTT CASSPLGQGENQPQHF TRBJ1-5 NA TRBD1 TRBV28
TGCGGTTGGCGGGAGGGGACTACCGGGGAGCTGTTTTTT CGWREGTTGELFF TRBJ2-2 once TRBD2 TRBV29-1
TGTGCCAGCAATCTAGCTACTAGCAATCAGCCCCAGCATTTT CASNLATSNQPQHF TRBJ1-5 many NA TRBV6-5
TGTGCCAGCAGTTACGACGGGCTGCGGATTAACACCGGGGAGCTGTTTTTT CASSYDGLRINTGELFF TRBJ2-2 NA NA TRBV6-5
TGTGCCAGCAGCTCGACCGGGATCGGGCGGTCCAAAAACATTCAGTACTTC CASSSTGIGRSKNIQYF TRBJ2-4 many NA TRBV13
TGCATCGGGCAGAGCGTTCAAGCGGCCACCGGGGAGCTGTTTTTT CIGQSVQAATGELFF TRBJ2-2 many NA TRBV20-1
TGTGCCAGCAGTTACCCCAGAAACGGGGAGCTGTTTTTT CASSYPRNGELFF TRBJ2-2 many NA TRBV6-5
TGTGCCAGCAGCTCCCCGGGACATGGCACCCGCAGCTACGAGCAGTACTTC CASSSPGHGTRSYEQYF TRBJ2-7 many NA TRBV11-3
TGTGCCAGCAACAACCCAGGGTGGGATGAAGCTTTCTTT CASNNPGWDEAFF TRBJ1-1 NA NA TRBV7-2
TGTGCCAGCAGTCGCCCAGGGAAAGCGAACACCGGGGAGCTGTTTTTT CASSRPGKANTGELFF TRBJ2-2 many NA TRBV28
TGTGCCAGCAGTTCCGGCAGAAGATCCCCTGGGGCCAACGTCCTGACTTTC CASSSGRRSPGANVLTF TRBJ2-6 NA NA TRBV25-1
TGTGCCAGCACCCCTGAGCCGGGCAGGGAAGCTTTCTTT CASTPEPGREAFF TRBJ1-1 many NA TRBV28
TGCAGTGCCCTAGGGACTAGCGACACCTACGAGCAGTACTTC CSALGTSDTYEQYF TRBJ2-7 few TRBD2 TRBV20-1
TGCAGTGCAAGGGACAGGGACCCCCACCCCCAGCATTTT CSARDRDPHPQHF TRBJ1-5 many TRBD1 TRBV20-1
TGTGCCAGCAGGATGGGACAGGAGAACACCGGGGAGCTGTTTTTT CASRMGQENTGELFF TRBJ2-2 many TRBD1 TRBV6-1